A single sample gave rise to the 30 T cell receptor beta chains below, sequenced in a study of blood T cell repertoires in COVID-19. Clones were sequenced by immunoSEQ multiplex PCR, and TCRdb holds only the in-frame ones, with some missing. In the table there are roughly 200,000 clones, over 70% of which are singletons. Sequenced: peripheral blood. Receptor source: a middle-aged man with acute or convalescent COVID-19.

The chain links TRBV6-2 or TRBV6-3 to TRBJ1-3; 7 nucleotides agree with TRBD1. From germline, CDR1 is MNHEY and CDR2 SVGEGT. CDR3 length: 14 residues. V trimming: 5 bases; J trimming: 4 bases; junction bases outside the gene matches: 5. The CDR3 nucleotides read TGTGCCAGCAGTCCCGGACAGGAAGGAAACACCATATATTTT. Translating gives CASSPGQEGNTIYF.

CDR3 DNA: TGTGCCATCGGGGGGGGGACAGGCAGTATCCCCAACTATGGCTACACCTTC. Protein sequence: CAIGGGTGSIPNYGYTF. The chain uses TRBV10-3 and TRBJ1-2; TRBD1 agrees at 8 bases. The V segment lost 8 bases and the J segment 2 bases; nucleotides outside the gene matches: 16. The length of the CDR3 is 17 residues. Germline CDR1 and CDR2: ENHRY and SYGVKD.

The rearrangement joins TRBV2 to TRBJ1-1; perhaps TRBD1 as D (6 bases). Trimming cost V 9 bases and J 7 bases, with 12 bases left between them. The CDR3 is 11 residues long. The germline gives CDR1 SNHLY, CDR2 FYNNEI. CDR3 nucleotides: TGTGCCAGAGGACAGAACGATGAAGCTTTCTTT. This codes for CARGQNDEAFF.

V and J are TRBV29-1 and TRBJ1-1; D not resolved. CDR3 size: 11 residues. Germline V gene sequence: CDR1 SQVTM, CDR2 ANQGSEA. V lost 7 bases to trimming and J lost 1 base, with 7 bases between them. The CDR3 reads CSGLTNTEAFF. CDR3 nucleotide sequence: TGCAGCGGACTAACGAACACTGAAGCTTTCTTT.

V is TRBV4-1 and J is TRBJ2-7, with 9 bases aligning to TRBD2. Germline V gene data show CDR1 as MGHRA and CDR2 as YSYEKL. Unmatched junction bases numbered 5, after V lost 4 bases and J lost 1 base. The CDR3 extends over 15 amino acids. The CDR3, as DNA: TGCGCCAGCAGCCCGCCTGCGGGAGGGTCCTACGAGCAGTACTTC. As protein: CASSPPAGGSYEQYF.

The chain couples TRBV6-5 to TRBJ1-1, with D unclear. The ends were cut back, 0 bases at V and 2 bases at J, with 10 bases in the middle. Germline V lookup: CDR1 MNHEY, CDR2 SVGAGI. CDR3 length: 15 residues. The CDR3 sequence is CASSYSWAGNTEAFF. CDR3 sequence (DNA): TGTGCCAGCAGTTACTCTTGGGCTGGAAACACTGAAGCTTTCTTT.

This clone was found a few times. The chain is built from TRBV18 and TRBJ1-4, with a possible D match to TRBD1 (5 bases). The V and J ends lost 5 bases and 6 bases respectively, with 13 bases between them. Per germline, CDR1 KGHSH and CDR2 LQKENI. The CDR3 is 14 amino acids. CDR3 in amino acids: CASSSSGGDEKLFF. The CDR3 bases are TGTGCCAGCTCATCGTCCGGGGGGGATGAAAAACTGTTTTTT.

The chain is built from TRBV6-1 and TRBJ2-3; 7 bases agree with TRBD1. V gave up 2 bases and J gave up 1 base; unmatched junction bases: 3. This CDR3 region has 15 residues. Germline lookup yields CDR1 MNHNS and CDR2 SASEGT. The CDR3 sequence: CASSEITGGTDTQYF. CDR3 bases: TGTGCCAGCAGTGAAATTACAGGGGGCACAGATACGCAGTATTTT.

This chain links TRBV30 with TRBJ1-5, with D perhaps matching TRBD1 (5 bases). Germline CDR1 GTSNPN, CDR2 SVGIG (reference sequence). This CDR3 spans 13 amino acids. V lost 2 bases to trimming and J lost 4 bases, with 9 bases between them. In DNA form, the CDR3 reads TGTGCCTGGAGTAAGGAGGGGAATCAGCCCCAGCATTTT. It specifies CAWSKEGNQPQHF.

The rearrangement uses TRBV5-1 and TRBJ2-3; tentatively, D is TRBD2 (6 bases). The V end was cut by 5 bases, the J end by 2 bases, with 12 bases between. Germline V gives CDR1 SGHRS, CDR2 YFSETQ. This CDR3 contains 14 residues. This CDR3 is CASRLAVNTDTQYF. The DNA of the CDR3 is TGCGCCAGCAGGTTAGCGGTCAACACAGATACGCAGTATTTT.

V and J are TRBV5-1 and TRBJ2-5; 7 bases are a match to TRBD1. The CDR3 has 15 amino acids. The germline V gene has CDR1 SGHRS and CDR2 YFSETQ. V dropped 1 base and J dropped 0; count of bases not matched to a gene: 3. CDR3 bases: TGCGCCAGCAGCTTGCAGGGGGTGAACCAAGAGACCCAGTACTTC. Protein: CASSLQGVNQETQYF.

The V and J genes are TRBV29-1 and TRBJ2-7, with a tentative D call TRBD1 (6 bases). This CDR3 region has 13 residues. Germline CDR1 is SQVTM and CDR2 is ANQGSEA. Deletions cut 5 bases from V and 2 bases from J, with 13 bases between. CDR3 loop: CSVTGTNTYEQYF. For the CDR3, the DNA is TGCAGCGTTACCGGGACAAACACCTACGAGCAGTACTTC.

This chain connects TRBV9 to TRBJ1-3; D call uncertain. CDR1 and CDR2 from the germline V gene are SGDLS and YYNGEE. CDR3 length: 14 residues. Between the trimmed V and J ends, which lost 1 base and 0 bases, there was a span of 5 bases. In DNA, the CDR3 is TGTGCCAGCAGCGTACGAGACTCTGGAAACACCATATATTTT. It is translated as CASSVRDSGNTIYF.

The chain uses TRBV6-5 and TRBJ2-1; possible D gene TRBD2, 5 bases. Trimming pared 5 bases from V and 9 bases from J, leaving 11 bases between. Germline loops: CDR1 MNHEY, CDR2 SVGAGI. CDR3 length: 12 residues. DNA of the CDR3: TGTGCCAGCAGTCCTCTACGGGGTGAGCAGTTCTTC. Translated, it gives CASSPLRGEQFF.

CDR3 amino acids: CASSYRDNSNQPQHF. As DNA, the CDR3 is TGTGCCAGCAGTTACCGGGACAATAGCAATCAGCCCCAGCATTTT. The chain is built from TRBV6-6 and TRBJ1-5; D is possibly TRBD1 (6 bases). V was clipped by 2 bases and J by 0 bases, with 8 bases between them. This CDR3 is 15 amino acids long. Germline loops: CDR1 MNHNY, CDR2 SVGAGI (reference sequence).

This sequence joins TRBV30 and TRBJ1-2; D is unresolved. The germline CDR1 and CDR2 sequences are GTSNPN and SVGIG (reference sequence). This CDR3 is 15 amino acids long. V lost 0 bases and J 7 bases, leaving 18 bases between the germline ends. This CDR3 reads CAWSVRGEIVGGYTF. CDR3 nucleotides: TGTGCCTGGAGTGTACGCGGGGAGATCGTCGGTGGCTACACCTTC. The complete variable domain, with remaining parts taken from reference TRBV30 and TRBJ1-2, reads SQTIHQWPATLVQPVGSPLSLECTVEGTSNPNLYWYRQAAGRGLQLLFYSVGIGQISSEVPQNLSASRPQDRQFILSSKKLLLSDSGFYLCAWSVRGEIVGGYTFGSGTRLTVV.

This clone was counted between two and nine times. V gene TRBV28 combines with J gene TRBJ1-3; the D gene is possibly TRBD1 (5 bases). This CDR3 is built from 15 residues. The V and J ends lost 2 bases and 0 bases respectively, with 8 bases between them. Germline loops: CDR1 MDHEN, CDR2 SYDVKM. The CDR3 DNA is TGTGCCAGCAGTTTAGGAGACAGCTCTGGAAACACCATATATTTT. It translates to CASSLGDSSGNTIYF.

This clone has just one count. The chain joins TRBV27 to TRBJ2-7; 10 positions match TRBD1. After removal of 7 bases from V and 0 bases from J, the junction contained 15 bases not matched to a gene. Germline CDR1 and CDR2: MNHEY and SMNVEV (reference sequence). This CDR3 is built from 18 residues. The CDR3 nucleotides read TGTGCCAGCACCGGCTCGATCTCGGGACAGGGGAACTCCTACGAGCAGTACTTC. Residues: CASTGSISGQGNSYEQYF.

This chain connects TRBV7-8 to TRBJ2-2; D might be TRBD2 (5 bases). The CDR3 sequence is 15 residues long. Germline V gives CDR1 SGHVS, CDR2 FQNEAQ. Trimming removed 1 base from V and 7 bases from J, with 13 bases in between. The CDR3 DNA is TGTGCCAGCAGCTTAGTTCGTGGGAGTGGCGGGGAGCTGTTTTTT. Amino acids: CASSLVRGSGGELFF.

This clone has just one count. The chain combines TRBV5-6 with TRBJ2-1; 13 bases match TRBD2. Looked up from germline, CDR1 is SGHDT and CDR2 is YYEEEE. The CDR3 contains 18 residues. Unmatched junction bases numbered 9, after V lost 4 bases and J lost 2 bases. The CDR3 bases are TGTGCCAGCAGCATTACCGGGACTAGCGGGGATCCCTACAATGAGCAGTTCTTC. Translated, it gives CASSITGTSGDPYNEQFF.

This clone was seen a handful of times. DNA of the CDR3: TGTGCCAGCAGCCCAACTAGGGATTCAGATACGCAGTATTTT. Translation: CASSPTRDSDTQYF. The genes are TRBV11-2 and TRBJ2-3; TRBD2 is a possible D gene (5 bases). Trimming cost V 5 bases and J 4 bases, with 13 bases left between them. The germline V gene has CDR1 SGHAT and CDR2 FQNNGV. CDR3 size: 14 residues.

V and J are TRBV7-3 and TRBJ2-6; D is undetermined. Germline assignment: CDR1 SGHTA and CDR2 FQGTGA. The V and J ends lost 5 bases and 0 bases respectively, with 11 bases between them. The CDR3 loop spans 16 amino acids. CDR3 DNA sequence: TGTGCCAGCAGCGCCTCTAGTGTCTCTGGGGCCAACGTCCTGACTTTC. Translation: CASSASSVSGANVLTF.

The chain has TRBV6-5 and TRBJ1-2; 7 bases are shared with TRBD1. Germline CDR1 reads MNHEY; CDR2 reads SVGAGI. Germline trimming cut 5 bases from V and 3 bases from J; bases unmatched to any gene: 3. The CDR3 length is 13 residues. The CDR3: CASSPDRDYGYTF. CDR3 DNA sequence: TGTGCCAGCAGTCCCGACAGGGACTATGGCTACACCTTC.

V and J are TRBV6-6 and TRBJ2-2; maybe TRBD1 (5 bases). V was shortened by 0 bases and J by 4 bases, with 12 bases between the two germline ends. Germline V gene sequence: CDR1 MNHNY, CDR2 SVGAGI (reference sequence). CDR3 length equals 16 residues. CDR3 amino acids: CASSYSFGQFTGELFF. CDR3 DNA: TGTGCCAGCAGTTACTCATTCGGACAATTCACCGGGGAGCTGTTTTTT.

This clone occurred once. This sequence joins TRBV19 and TRBJ2-1; TRBD1 agrees at 9 bases. The junction had 8 bases not matched to a gene; V was cut back by 3 bases and J by 5 bases. The CDR3 length is 16 residues. Germline lookup yields CDR1 LNHDA and CDR2 SQIVND (reference sequence). The CDR3 DNA follows: TGTGCCAGTAGTATCGGTTGGGACAGGGTAAACAATGAGCAGTTCTTC. It codes for CASSIGWDRVNNEQFF.

The V and J genes are TRBV19 and TRBJ2-1; TRBD2 might be the D (6 bases). Looked up from germline, CDR1 is LNHDA and CDR2 is SQIVND (reference sequence). This CDR3 is built from 14 residues. The V and J ends lost 6 bases and 5 bases respectively, with 14 bases between them. This chain's CDR3 is CASSRDFDHNEQFF. The CDR3 DNA reads TGTGCCAGTAGCCGGGACTTCGACCACAATGAGCAGTTCTTC.

V and J are TRBV29-1 and TRBJ1-1; possibly TRBD1 for D (5 bases). V was pared by 4 bases and J by 5 bases, with 14 bases between. CDR3 length: 13 residues. CDR1 is SQVTM and CDR2 is ANQGSEA in the germline V gene. CDR3 sequence (DNA): TGCAGCGTTGGCGGGGGTCAGGGTACTGAAGCTTTCTTT. This encodes CSVGGGQGTEAFF.

The chain carries TRBV18 and TRBJ2-7, with a tentative D call TRBD2 (5 bases). This CDR3 comprises 12 residues. V was pared by 2 bases and J by 6 bases, with 8 bases between. In germline, CDR1 is KGHSH, CDR2 LQKENI. For the CDR3, the DNA is TGTGCCAGCTCACCAGGAGGAGTCGAGCAGTACTTC. Encoded protein: CASSPGGVEQYF.

This rearrangement joins TRBV5-4 to TRBJ1-3; tentative D call: TRBD1 (6 bases). The CDR3 is made up of 15 amino acids. From germline, CDR1 is SGHNT and CDR2 YYREEE (reference sequence). V lost 2 bases, J lost 2 bases, and 11 bases lay in between. Here the CDR3 reads CASSFTGGPGNTIYF. The CDR3 bases are TGTGCCAGCAGCTTTACCGGGGGGCCTGGAAACACCATATATTTT. The full variable domain, completed using reference TRBV5-4 and TRBJ1-3, is ETGVTQSPTHLIKTRGQQVTLRCSSQSGHNTVSWYQQALGQGPQFIFQYYREEENGRGNFPPRFSGLQFPNYSSELNVNALELDDSALYLCASSFTGGPGNTIYFGEGSWLTVV.

This sequence joins TRBV7-8 and TRBJ2-7, with no clear D. Germline V gives CDR1 SGHVS, CDR2 FQNEAQ. The CDR3 is made up of 14 amino acids. Trimming left V 1 base short and J 3 bases short, with 10 bases between. This chain's CDR3 is CASSLVWPNYEQYF. In DNA, the CDR3 is TGTGCCAGCAGCTTAGTATGGCCGAACTACGAGCAGTACTTC.